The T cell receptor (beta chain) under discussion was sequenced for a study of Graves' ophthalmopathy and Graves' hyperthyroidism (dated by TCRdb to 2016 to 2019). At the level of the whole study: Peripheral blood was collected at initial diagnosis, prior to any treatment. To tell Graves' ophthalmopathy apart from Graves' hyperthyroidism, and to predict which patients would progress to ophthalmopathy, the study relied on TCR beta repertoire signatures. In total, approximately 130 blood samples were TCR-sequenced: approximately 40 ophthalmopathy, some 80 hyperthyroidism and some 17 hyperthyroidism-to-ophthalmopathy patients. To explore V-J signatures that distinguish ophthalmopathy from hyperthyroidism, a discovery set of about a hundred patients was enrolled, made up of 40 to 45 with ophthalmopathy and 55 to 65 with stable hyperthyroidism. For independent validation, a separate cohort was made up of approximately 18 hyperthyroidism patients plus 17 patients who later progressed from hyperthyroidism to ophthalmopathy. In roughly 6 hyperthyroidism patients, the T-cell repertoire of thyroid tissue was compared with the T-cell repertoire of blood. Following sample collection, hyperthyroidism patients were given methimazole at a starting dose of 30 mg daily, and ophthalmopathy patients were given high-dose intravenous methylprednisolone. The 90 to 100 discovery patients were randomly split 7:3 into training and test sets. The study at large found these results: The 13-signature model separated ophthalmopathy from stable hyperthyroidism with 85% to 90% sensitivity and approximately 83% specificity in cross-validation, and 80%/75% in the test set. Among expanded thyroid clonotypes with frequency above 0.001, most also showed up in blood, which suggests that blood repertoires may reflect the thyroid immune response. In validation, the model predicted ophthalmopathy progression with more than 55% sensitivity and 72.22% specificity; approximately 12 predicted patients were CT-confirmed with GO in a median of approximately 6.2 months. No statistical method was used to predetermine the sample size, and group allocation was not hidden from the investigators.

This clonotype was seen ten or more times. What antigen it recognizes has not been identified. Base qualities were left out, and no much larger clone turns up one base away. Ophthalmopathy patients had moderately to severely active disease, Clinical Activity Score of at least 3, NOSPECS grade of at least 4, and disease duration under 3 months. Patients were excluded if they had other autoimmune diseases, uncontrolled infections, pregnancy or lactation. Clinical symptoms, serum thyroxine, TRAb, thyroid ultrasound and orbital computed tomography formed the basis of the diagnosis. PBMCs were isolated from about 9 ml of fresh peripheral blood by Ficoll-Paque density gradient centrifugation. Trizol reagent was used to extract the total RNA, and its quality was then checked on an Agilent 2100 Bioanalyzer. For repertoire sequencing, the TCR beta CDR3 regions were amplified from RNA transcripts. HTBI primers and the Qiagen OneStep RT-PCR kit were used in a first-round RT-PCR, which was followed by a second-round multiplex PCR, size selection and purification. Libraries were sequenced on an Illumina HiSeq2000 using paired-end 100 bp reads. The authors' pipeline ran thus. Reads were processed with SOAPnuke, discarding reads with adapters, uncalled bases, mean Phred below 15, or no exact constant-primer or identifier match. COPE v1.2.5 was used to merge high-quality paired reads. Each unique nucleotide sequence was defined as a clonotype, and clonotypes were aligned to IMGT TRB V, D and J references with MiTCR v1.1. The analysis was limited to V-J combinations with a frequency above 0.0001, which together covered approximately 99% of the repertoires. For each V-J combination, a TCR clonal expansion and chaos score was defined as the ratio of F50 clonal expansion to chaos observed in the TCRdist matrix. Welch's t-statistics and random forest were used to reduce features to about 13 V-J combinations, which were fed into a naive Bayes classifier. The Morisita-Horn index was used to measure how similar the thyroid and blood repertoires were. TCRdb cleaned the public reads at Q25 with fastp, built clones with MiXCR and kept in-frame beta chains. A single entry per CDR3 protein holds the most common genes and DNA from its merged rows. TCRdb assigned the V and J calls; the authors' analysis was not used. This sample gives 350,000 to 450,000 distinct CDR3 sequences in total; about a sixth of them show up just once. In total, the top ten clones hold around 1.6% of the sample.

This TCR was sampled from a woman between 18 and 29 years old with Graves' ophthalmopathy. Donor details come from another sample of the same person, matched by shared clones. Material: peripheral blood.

Here is the DNA: TGTGCCAGCAGTTCCCGGGCGCTCGTGGAGGCCCAGTACTTC. It specifies CASSSRALVEAQYF. This receptor chain uses TRBV6-6 and TRBJ2-5; the best D guess is TRBD2, with 5 bases matching. The cysteine opens and the phenylalanine closes a CDR3 of 14 amino acids. The DNA shown is the 42-base CDR3, in frame from base 1. V drops 4 bases and J drops 9 bases, leaving 18 bases in between. CDR1 and CDR2, per the germline V gene (reference sequence), are MNHNY and SVGAGI.